This T cell receptor (beta chain) stems from a study of OX40 agonist ivuxolimab in advanced cancers. As for the study in general: Averaging roughly 60 years in age, with a range of about 20 to 90, the cohort was about 85% male. Study results and caveats: Compared with CD4+, CD8+ T cells on average had more expanded clones.

Assay used: immunoSEQ multiplex PCR; TCRdb lists only in-frame clones, some missing. This sample carries approximately 68,000 clones, approximately 90% of them seen once, and the ten largest clones take approximately 1%. A note on this clone: What it binds is unknown.

Per germline, CDR1 SGHRS and CDR2 YFSETQ. Between the trimmed V and J ends, which lost 4 bases and 0 bases, there was a span of 7 bases. CDR3 length: 13 amino acids. Specimen: CD4+ or CD8+ T cells sorted from blood, collected in a trial of the OX40 agonist ivuxolimab. The genes are TRBV5-1 and TRBJ1-2; D remains unclear. The clonotype was recovered from an adult with an advanced solid tumor such as melanoma, head and neck, liver or kidney cancer. CDR3: CASSPSSNYGYTF. In nucleotides, the CDR3 is TGCGCCAGCAGCCCAAGTTCTAACTATGGCTACACCTTC.